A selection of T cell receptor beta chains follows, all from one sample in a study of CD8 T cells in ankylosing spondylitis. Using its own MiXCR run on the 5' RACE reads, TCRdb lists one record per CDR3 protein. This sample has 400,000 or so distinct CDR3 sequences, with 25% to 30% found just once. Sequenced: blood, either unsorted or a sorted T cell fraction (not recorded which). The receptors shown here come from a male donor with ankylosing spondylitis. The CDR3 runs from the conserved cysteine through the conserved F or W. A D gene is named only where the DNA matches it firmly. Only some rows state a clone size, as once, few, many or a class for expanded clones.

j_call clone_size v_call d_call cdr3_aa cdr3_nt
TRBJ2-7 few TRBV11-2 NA CASSFQYEQYF TGTGCCAGCAGCTTCCAGTACGAGCAGTACTTC
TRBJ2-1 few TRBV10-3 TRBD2 CAISESGTSGLRYNEQFF TGTGCCATCAGTGAGAGCGGGACTAGCGGACTCAGATACAATGAGCAGTTCTTC
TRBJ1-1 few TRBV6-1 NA CASSGYREFAEAFF TGTGCCAGCAGTGGCTACAGGGAATTCGCTGAAGCTTTCTTT
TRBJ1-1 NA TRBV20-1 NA CSASRTGVPPSTEAFF TGCAGTGCTAGCAGAACCGGGGTCCCTCCGTCCACTGAAGCTTTCTTT
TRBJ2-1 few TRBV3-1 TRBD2 CASSRLARNYNEQFF TGTGCCAGCAGTCGACTAGCGAGAAACTACAATGAGCAGTTCTTC
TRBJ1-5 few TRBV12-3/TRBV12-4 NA CASRLSNQPQHF TGTGCCAGCAGACTGAGCAATCAGCCCCAGCATTTT
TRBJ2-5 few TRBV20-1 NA CSASPPGQIQETQYF TGCAGTGCTAGTCCACCAGGACAGATACAAGAGACCCAGTACTTC
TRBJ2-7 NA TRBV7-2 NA CASSLATYEQYF TGTGCCAGCAGCTTAGCGACCTACGAGCAGTACTTC
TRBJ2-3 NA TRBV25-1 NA CASSESRTPDTQYF TGTGCCAGCAGTGAATCTAGGACCCCAGATACGCAGTATTTT
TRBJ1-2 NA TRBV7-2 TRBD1 CASSLGTGADYGYTF TGTGCCAGCAGCTTGGGGACAGGGGCGGACTATGGCTACACCTTC
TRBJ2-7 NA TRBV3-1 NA CASSQDQGTYEQYF TGTGCCAGCAGCCAAGATCAGGGAACCTACGAGCAGTACTTC
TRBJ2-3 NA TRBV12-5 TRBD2 CASGLREGYAGEGDTQYF TGTGCTAGTGGTTTGCGGGAAGGATATGCGGGAGAAGGAGATACGCAGTATTTT
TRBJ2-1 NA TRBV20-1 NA CSARPPGNEQFF TGCAGTGCTAGACCCCCGGGTAATGAGCAGTTCTTC
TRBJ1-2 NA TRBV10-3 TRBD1 CAISETGGNSGGYTF TGTGCCATCAGTGAGACAGGGGGCAATTCTGGTGGCTACACCTTC
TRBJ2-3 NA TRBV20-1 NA CSLMRGGRRSTQYF TGCAGTCTCATGAGGGGGGGGCGGCGGAGTACGCAGTATTTT
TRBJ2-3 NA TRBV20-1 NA CSARGPTSTDTQYF TGCAGTGCTAGGGGACCCACTAGCACAGATACGCAGTATTTT
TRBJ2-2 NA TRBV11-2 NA CASSLGVSRGAGELFF TGTGCCAGCAGCTTGGGGGTTAGCCGCGGTGCCGGGGAGCTGTTTTTT
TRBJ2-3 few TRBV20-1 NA CSARRSSFTDTQYF TGCAGTGCTAGGCGGTCCTCTTTCACAGATACGCAGTATTTT
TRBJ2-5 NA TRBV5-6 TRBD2 CASSYRLAGGETQYF TGTGCCAGCAGCTACCGACTAGCGGGAGGGGAGACCCAGTACTTC
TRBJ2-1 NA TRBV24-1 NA CATSDPGLRTYNEQFF TGTGCCACCAGTGATCCGGGACTTCGGACCTACAATGAGCAGTTCTTC
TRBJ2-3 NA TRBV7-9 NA CASSFDQHSDTQYF TGTGCCAGCAGCTTCGACCAACACTCAGATACGCAGTATTTT
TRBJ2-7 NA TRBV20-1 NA CSEKGSSYEQYF TGCAGTGAAAAAGGGTCCTCCTACGAGCAGTACTTC
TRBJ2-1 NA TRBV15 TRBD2 CATSRDRSQGGLAINEQFF TGTGCCACCAGCAGAGATCGAAGTCAGGGGGGACTAGCCATCAATGAGCAGTTCTTC
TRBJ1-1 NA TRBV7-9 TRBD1 CASSLVRQGAEAFF TGTGCCAGCAGCTTAGTTCGACAGGGGGCCGAAGCTTTCTTT
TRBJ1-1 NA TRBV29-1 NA CSVVEGDGSEAFF TGCAGCGTTGTTGAGGGCGACGGCTCTGAAGCTTTCTTT
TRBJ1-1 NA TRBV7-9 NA CASSLAGTGWGTEAFF TGTGCCAGCAGCTTAGCGGGAACAGGGTGGGGCACTGAAGCTTTCTTT
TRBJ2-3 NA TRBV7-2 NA CASSIRGTTTDTQYF TGTGCCAGCAGTATTCGAGGGACCACAACAGATACGCAGTATTTT
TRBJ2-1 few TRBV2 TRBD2 CASSGLAAGGEQFF TGTGCCAGCAGTGGACTAGCGGCAGGGGGAGAGCAGTTCTTC
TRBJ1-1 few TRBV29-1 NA CSVRRQPDTEAFF TGCAGCGTTCGCAGACAGCCTGACACTGAAGCTTTCTTT
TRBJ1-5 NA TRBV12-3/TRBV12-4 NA CASSDSSNQPQHF TGTGCCAGCAGTGACAGTAGCAATCAGCCCCAGCATTTT
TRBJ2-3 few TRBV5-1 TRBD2 CASSAPGLAGENPDTQYF TGCGCCAGCAGCGCCCCGGGACTAGCGGGAGAAAACCCAGATACGCAGTATTTT
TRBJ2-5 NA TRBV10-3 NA CAIRLGNQETQYF TGTGCCATTCGACTAGGGAACCAAGAGACCCAGTACTTC
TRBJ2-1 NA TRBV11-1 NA CASSLVWSSGLGSYNEQFF TGTGCCAGCAGCTTAGTGTGGTCTTCAGGGTTAGGGTCCTACAATGAGCAGTTCTTC
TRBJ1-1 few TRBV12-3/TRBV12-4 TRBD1 CASSPWTGENTEAFF TGTGCCAGCAGTCCGTGGACAGGGGAGAACACTGAAGCTTTCTTT
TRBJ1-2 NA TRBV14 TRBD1 CASSYLAGGEDGYTF TGTGCCAGCAGCTACTTGGCAGGGGGCGAAGATGGCTACACCTTC
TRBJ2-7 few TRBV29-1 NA CSLHQSWASYEQYF TGCAGCCTCCATCAGAGTTGGGCTTCCTACGAGCAGTACTTC
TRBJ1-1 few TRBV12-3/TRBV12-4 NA CASSVQRRGYTEAFF TGTGCCAGCAGTGTACAGAGAAGGGGGTACACTGAAGCTTTCTTT
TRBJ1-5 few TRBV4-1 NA CASSLDYSNQPQHF TGCGCCAGCAGCCTCGATTATAGCAATCAGCCCCAGCATTTT
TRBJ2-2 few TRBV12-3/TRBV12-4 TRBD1 CASSFYPTGVDGELFF TGTGCCAGCAGTTTCTACCCGACAGGGGTGGACGGGGAGCTGTTTTTT
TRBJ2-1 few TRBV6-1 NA CASSPWGTQNEQFF TGTGCCAGCAGTCCGTGGGGGACTCAGAATGAACAGTTCTTC
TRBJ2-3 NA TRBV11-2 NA CASSLTPPGTQYF TGTGCCAGCAGCTTGACCCCCCCGGGTACGCAGTATTTT
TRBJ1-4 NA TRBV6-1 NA CASSDGNDVKLFF TGTGCCAGCAGTGACGGGAATGATGTAAAACTGTTTTTT
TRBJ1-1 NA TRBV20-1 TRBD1 CSASQGAMENTEAFF TGCAGTGCTAGTCAGGGGGCAATGGAGAACACTGAAGCTTTCTTT
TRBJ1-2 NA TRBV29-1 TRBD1 CSGGTGALDGYTF TGCAGCGGGGGGACAGGGGCTCTGGATGGCTACACCTTC
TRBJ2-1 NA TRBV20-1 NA CSANDNNEQFF TGCAGTGCCAACGATAACAATGAGCAGTTCTTC
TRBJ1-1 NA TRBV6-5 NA CASLRNTEAFF TGTGCCAGCCTTAGGAACACTGAAGCTTTCTTT
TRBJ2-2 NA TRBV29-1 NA CSVDRGGGGELFF TGCAGCGTCGACAGGGGCGGGGGCGGGGAGCTGTTTTTT
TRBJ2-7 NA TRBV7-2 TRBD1 CASSPRDRVSYEQYF TGTGCCAGCAGCCCCCGGGACAGGGTTTCCTACGAGCAGTACTTC
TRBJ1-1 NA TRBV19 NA CASRIETRLNTEAFF TGTGCCAGTAGAATCGAGACACGACTTAACACTGAAGCTTTCTTT
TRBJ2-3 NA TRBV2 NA CASSAGRYTDTQYF TGTGCCAGCAGTGCGGGCCGGTACACAGATACGCAGTATTTT
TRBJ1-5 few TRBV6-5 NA CASSYLSGQPQHF TGTGCCAGCAGTTACCTCTCCGGCCAGCCCCAGCATTTT
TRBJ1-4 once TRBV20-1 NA CSARPRGGKLFF TGCAGTGCTAGACCCCGTGGGGGAAAACTGTTTTTT